The next 2 T cell receptor beta chains were all read from a single sample in a study of T-cell reconstitution after alpha-beta-depleted transplantation in children. The TCRbeta library was prepared with unique molecular identifiers. TCRdb re-called the PCR reads with MiXCR, one entry per CDR3 protein. The sample records 700,000 to 950,000 distinct CDR3 sequences, 15% to 20% being singletons. The specimen was PBMCs, mostly from graft donor cells, collected 360 days after TCRalphabeta/CD19-depleted stem cell transplant. The receptors come from a male patient under 18 who had a stem cell transplant for acute lymphoblastic leukemia, so the T cells may come from the graft donor.

This clonotype showed up just a few times. The chain has TRBV24-1 and TRBJ2-7, with D perhaps TRBD2 (6 bases). The length of the CDR3 is 20 residues. Germline assignment: CDR1 KGHDR and CDR2 SFDVKD. Trimming pared 0 bases from V and 1 base from J, leaving 24 bases between. The CDR3 bases are TGTGCCACCAGTGATTTGCGGTATGACTCCGGCAGCGGGCGGTCCTACGAGCAGTACTTC. It encodes CATSDLRYDSGSGRSYEQYF.

V and J are TRBV7-3 and TRBJ2-7; D possibly corresponds to TRBD2 (6 bases). This CDR3 comprises 13 residues. The V and J ends lost 5 bases and 7 bases respectively, with 15 bases between them. Germline values: CDR1 SGHTA, CDR2 FQGTGA. The CDR3 bases are TGTGCCAGCAGCCCGACTAGTATAGGAGAGCAGTACTTC. Its protein is CASSPTSIGEQYF. The full variable domain, completed using reference TRBV7-3 and TRBJ2-7, is GAGVSQTPSNKVTEKGKYVELRCDPISGHTALYWYRQSLGQGPEFLIYFQGTGAADDSGLPNDRFFAVRPEGSVSTLKIQRTERGDSAVYLCASSPTSIGEQYFGPGTRLTVT.